This TCR beta chain was sequenced in a study of response to subunit inactivated influenza vaccine (dated by TCRdb to 2016 to 2019). For the wider study: The study used deep quantitative T cell receptor repertoire profiling to track responses to a trivalent subunit inactivated influenza vaccine.

V was cut back by 4 bases and J by 0 bases, leaving a gap of 16 bases between them. In the germline V gene, CDR1 corresponds to SGHRS and CDR2 to YFSETQ. The CDR3, from cysteine to phenylalanine, totals 16 residues. The DNA shown is the 48-base CDR3, in frame from base 1. Libraries were made using RT-PCR. The reads were generated on an Illumina HiSeq 2500. The public reads were quality trimmed at Q25 with fastp and then assembled into clones with MiXCR by TCRdb, keeping productive beta chains. Rows with a matching CDR3 protein are joined into one entry that keeps the most common DNA and genes. Recorded for this sample are hundreds of thousands of distinct CDR3 sequences; approximately 15% of them occurred a single time. The leading ten clones occupy 7.6% of the sample. Study-level results and caveats: The authors suggested that each seasonal influenza vaccination may recruit only a limited number of new T cells.

This clonotype was recorded many times. This clone's antigen is unknown. Base qualities are not at hand, and no much larger clone is one base apart. This sequence was found in a man between 50 and 59 years old who received an inactivated influenza vaccine. Donor details come from another sample of the same person, matched by shared clones. This material consisted of PBMCs from blood, taken around two weeks before vaccination. The rearranged segments are TRBV5-1 and TRBJ1-2; perhaps TRBD1 is the D gene, with 5 bases matching. The nucleotide sequence is given as TGCGCCAGCAGCCCAGGATGGGGGGTAGCTAACTATGGCTACACCTTC. It codes for CASSPGWGVANYGYTF.